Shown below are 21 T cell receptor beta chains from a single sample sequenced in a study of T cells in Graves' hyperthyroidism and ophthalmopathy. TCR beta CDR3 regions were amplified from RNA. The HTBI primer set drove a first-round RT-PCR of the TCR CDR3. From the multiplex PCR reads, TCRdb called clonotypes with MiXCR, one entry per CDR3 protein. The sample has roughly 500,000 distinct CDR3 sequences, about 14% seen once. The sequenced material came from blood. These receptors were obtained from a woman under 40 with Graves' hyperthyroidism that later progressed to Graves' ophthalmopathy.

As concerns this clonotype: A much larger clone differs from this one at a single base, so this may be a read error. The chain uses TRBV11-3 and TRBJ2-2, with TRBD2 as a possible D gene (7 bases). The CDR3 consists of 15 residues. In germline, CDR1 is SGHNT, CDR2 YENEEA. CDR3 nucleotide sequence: TGTGACAGCAGCGCGAAACTTCTAGGGGGGGAGGAGCTGTTTTTT. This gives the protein CDSSAKLLGGEELFF.

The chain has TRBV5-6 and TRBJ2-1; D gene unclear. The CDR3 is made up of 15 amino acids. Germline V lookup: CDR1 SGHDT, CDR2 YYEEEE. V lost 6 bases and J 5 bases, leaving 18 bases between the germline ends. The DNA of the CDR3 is TGTGCCAGCACCCCCAACCTAGTAACCGACAATGAGCAGTTCTTC. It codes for CASTPNLVTDNEQFF.

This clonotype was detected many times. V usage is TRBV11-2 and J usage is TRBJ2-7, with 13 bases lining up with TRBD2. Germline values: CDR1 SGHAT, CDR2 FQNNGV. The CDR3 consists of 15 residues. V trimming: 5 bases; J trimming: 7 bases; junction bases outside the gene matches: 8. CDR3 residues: CASSPSGTSGTEQYF. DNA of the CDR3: TGTGCCAGCAGCCCTTCCGGGACTAGCGGGACTGAGCAGTACTTC.

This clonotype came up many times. For the CDR3, the DNA is TGCAGTGCTAGAGATACAGCGGGGCTCTCCTACGAGCAGTACTTC. This gives the protein CSARDTAGLSYEQYF. The chain has TRBV20-1 and TRBJ2-7, with 7 bases identical to TRBD2. After removal of 0 bases from V and 0 bases from J, the junction contained 5 bases not matched to a gene. This CDR3 spans 15 amino acids. The germline V gene encodes CDR1 DFQATT and CDR2 SNEGSKA (reference sequence).

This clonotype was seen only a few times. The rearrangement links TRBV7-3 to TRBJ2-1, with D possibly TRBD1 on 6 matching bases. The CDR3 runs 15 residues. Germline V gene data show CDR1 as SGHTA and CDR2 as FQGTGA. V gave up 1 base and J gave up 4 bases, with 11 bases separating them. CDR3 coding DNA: TGTGCCAGCAGCTTAATCGTGGGGGCGTACAATGAGCAGTTCTTC. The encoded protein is CASSLIVGAYNEQFF.

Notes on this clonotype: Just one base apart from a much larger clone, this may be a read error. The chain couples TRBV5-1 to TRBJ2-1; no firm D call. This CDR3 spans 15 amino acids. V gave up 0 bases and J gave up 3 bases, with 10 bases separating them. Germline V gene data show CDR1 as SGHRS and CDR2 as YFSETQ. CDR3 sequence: CASSLEGPRYNEQFF. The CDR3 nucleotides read TGCGCCAGCAGCTTGGAGGGTCCCCGCTACAATGAGCAGTTCTTC.

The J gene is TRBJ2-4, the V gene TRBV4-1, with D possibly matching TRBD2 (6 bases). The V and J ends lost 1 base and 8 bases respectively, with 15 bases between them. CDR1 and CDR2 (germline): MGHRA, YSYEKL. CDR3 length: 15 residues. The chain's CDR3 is CASSQVGGGGDIQYF. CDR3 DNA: TGCGCCAGCAGCCAAGTTGGGGGAGGCGGGGACATTCAGTACTTC.

CDR3 nucleotide sequence: TGTGCCTGGAGCGCGGCGGTAGCGACGCAGTATTTT. Translation gives CAWSAAVATQYF. The rearrangement uses TRBV30 and TRBJ2-3; TRBD2 is a possible D gene (5 bases). V was cut by 3 bases and J by 9 bases, with 13 bases left in between. Germline CDR1 and CDR2: GTSNPN and SVGIG (reference sequence). The CDR3 extends over 12 amino acids.

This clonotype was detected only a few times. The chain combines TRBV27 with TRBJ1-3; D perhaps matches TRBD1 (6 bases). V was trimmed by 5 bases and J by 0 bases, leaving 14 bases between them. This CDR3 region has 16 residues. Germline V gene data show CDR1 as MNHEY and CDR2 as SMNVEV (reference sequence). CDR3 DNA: TGTGCCAGCAGTCCCAGGGGTCCAAGCTCTGGAAACACCATATATTTT. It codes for CASSPRGPSSGNTIYF.

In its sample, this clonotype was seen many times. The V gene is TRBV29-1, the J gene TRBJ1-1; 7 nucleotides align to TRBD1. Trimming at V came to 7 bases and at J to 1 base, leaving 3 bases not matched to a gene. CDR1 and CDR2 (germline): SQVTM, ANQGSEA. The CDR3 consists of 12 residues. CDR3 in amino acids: CSGRQGNTEAFF. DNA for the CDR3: TGCAGCGGAAGACAGGGGAACACTGAAGCTTTCTTT.

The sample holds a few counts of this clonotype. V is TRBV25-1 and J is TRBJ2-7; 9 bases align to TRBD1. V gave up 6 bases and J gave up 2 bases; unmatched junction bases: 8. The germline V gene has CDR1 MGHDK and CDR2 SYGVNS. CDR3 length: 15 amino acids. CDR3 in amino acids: CASSTGGTGPYEQYF. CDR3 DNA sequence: TGTGCCAGCAGCACAGGGGGGACAGGGCCCTACGAGCAGTACTTC.

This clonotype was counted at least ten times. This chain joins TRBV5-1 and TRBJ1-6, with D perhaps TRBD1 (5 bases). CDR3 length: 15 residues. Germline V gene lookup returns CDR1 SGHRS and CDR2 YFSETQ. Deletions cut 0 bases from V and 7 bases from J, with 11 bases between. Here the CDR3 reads CASSLEGSGNSPLHF. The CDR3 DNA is TGCGCCAGCAGCTTGGAGGGGTCTGGGAATTCACCCCTCCACTTT.

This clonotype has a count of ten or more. CDR3 loop: CASRHTGGEETQYF. The CDR3 DNA reads as TGTGCCAGCAGGCACACAGGGGGAGAAGAGACCCAGTACTTC. This chain uses TRBV6-1 with TRBJ2-5; 8 bases match TRBD1. Looked up from germline, CDR1 is MNHNS and CDR2 is SASEGT. Trimming cost V 6 bases and J 3 bases; bases outside gene matches: 6. The CDR3 is made up of 14 amino acids.

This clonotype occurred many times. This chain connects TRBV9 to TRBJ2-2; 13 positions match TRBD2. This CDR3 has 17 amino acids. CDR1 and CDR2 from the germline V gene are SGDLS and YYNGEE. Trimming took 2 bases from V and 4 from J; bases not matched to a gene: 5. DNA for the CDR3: TGTGCCAGCAGCGTCGGACTAGCGGGAGCAGGCACCGGGGAGCTGTTTTTT. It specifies CASSVGLAGAGTGELFF.

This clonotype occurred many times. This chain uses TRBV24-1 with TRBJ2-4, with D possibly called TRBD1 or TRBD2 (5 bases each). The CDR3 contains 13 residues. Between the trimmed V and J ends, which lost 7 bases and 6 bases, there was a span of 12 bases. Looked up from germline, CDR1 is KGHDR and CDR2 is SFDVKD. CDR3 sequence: CATRETGGNIQYF. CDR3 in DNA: TGTGCCACCAGAGAGACTGGGGGAAACATTCAGTACTTC.

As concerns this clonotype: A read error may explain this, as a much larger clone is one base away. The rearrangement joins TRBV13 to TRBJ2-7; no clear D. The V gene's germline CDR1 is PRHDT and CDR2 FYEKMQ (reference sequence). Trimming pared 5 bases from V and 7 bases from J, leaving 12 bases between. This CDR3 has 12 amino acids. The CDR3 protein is CASSIADPEQYF. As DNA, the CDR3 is TGTGCCAGCAGCATAGCAGATCCGGAGCAGTACTTC.

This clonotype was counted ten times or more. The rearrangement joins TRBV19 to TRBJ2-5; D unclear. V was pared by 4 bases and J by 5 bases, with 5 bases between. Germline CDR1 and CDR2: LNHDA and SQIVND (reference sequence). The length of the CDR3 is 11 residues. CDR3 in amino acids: CASSTGETQYF. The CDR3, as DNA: TGTGCCAGTAGTACCGGGGAGACCCAGTACTTC.

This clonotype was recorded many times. CDR3 loop: CASSYSSGTGNTIYF. The CDR3 DNA sequence: TGTGCCAGCAGTTACTCGAGTGGGACAGGAAACACCATATATTTT. This sequence joins TRBV6-5 and TRBJ1-3; D is possibly TRBD1 (6 bases). The germline gives CDR1 MNHEY, CDR2 SVGAGI. This CDR3 contains 15 residues. Trimming took off 0 bases at V and 4 bases at J, with 10 bases between the two ends.

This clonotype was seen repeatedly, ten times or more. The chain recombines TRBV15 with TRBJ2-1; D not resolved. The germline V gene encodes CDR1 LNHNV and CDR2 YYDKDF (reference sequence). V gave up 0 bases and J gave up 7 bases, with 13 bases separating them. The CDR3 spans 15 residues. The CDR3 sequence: CATSRDGGSGNEQFF. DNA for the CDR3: TGTGCCACCAGCAGAGATGGTGGGTCCGGGAATGAGCAGTTCTTC.

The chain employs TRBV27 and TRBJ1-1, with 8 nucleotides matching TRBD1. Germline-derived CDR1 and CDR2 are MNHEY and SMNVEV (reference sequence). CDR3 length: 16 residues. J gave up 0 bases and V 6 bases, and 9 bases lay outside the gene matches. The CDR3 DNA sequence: TGTGCCAGCAGGGGGACCGGGACAGGCATGAACACTGAAGCTTTCTTT. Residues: CASRGTGTGMNTEAFF.

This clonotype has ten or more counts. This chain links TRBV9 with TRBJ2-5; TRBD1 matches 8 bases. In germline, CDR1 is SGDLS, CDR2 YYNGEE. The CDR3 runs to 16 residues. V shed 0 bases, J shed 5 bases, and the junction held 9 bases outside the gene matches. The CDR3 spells CASSVGDRGGWETQYF. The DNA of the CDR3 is TGTGCCAGCAGCGTAGGCGACAGGGGTGGCTGGGAGACCCAGTACTTC.